This passage covers 20 T cell receptor beta chains from one sample sequenced in a study of control samples from healthy donors and cancer patients. Sequencing used immunoSEQ multiplex PCR; TCRdb keeps in-frame clones, though not all of them. This sample yields fewer than 60,000 clones, of which about 87% are seen a single time; approximately 11% belongs to the top ten. Sequencing was performed on PBMCs. The origin of the receptors is a woman aged 55-70 years with lung cancer.

V and J are TRBV28 and TRBJ2-7, with 9 nucleotides matching TRBD1. The junction had 4 bases not matched to a gene; V was cut back by 3 bases and J by 4 bases. The CDR3 runs to 14 residues. From germline, CDR1 is MDHEN and CDR2 SYDVKM. CDR3 DNA: TGTGCCAGCAGTTTCCTGGGACAGGGTTACGAGCAGTACTTC. It encodes CASSFLGQGYEQYF.

The chain employs TRBV7-2 and TRBJ2-2, with D unclear. The germline V gene has CDR1 SGHTA and CDR2 FQGNSA. This CDR3 contains 15 residues. Trimming left V 1 base short and J 0 bases short, with 6 bases between. The CDR3 bases are TGTGCCAGCAGCTTAGTAGTCCCGAACACCGGGGAGCTGTTTTTT. Residues: CASSLVVPNTGELFF. Full variable domain (remainder filled in from reference TRBV7-2 and TRBJ2-2): GAGVSQSPSNKVTEKGKDVELRCDPISGHTALYWYRQSLGQGLEFLIYFQGNSAPDKSGLPSDRFSAERTGGSVSTLTIQRTQQEDSAVYLCASSLVVPNTGELFFGEGSRLTVL.

The chain links TRBV27 to TRBJ2-7; 11 bases map to TRBD2. CDR1 is MNHEY, CDR2 SMNVEV, per germline (reference sequence). The CDR3 sequence is 15 residues long. The junction had 10 bases not matched to a gene; V was cut back by 8 bases and J by 4 bases. The CDR3 DNA is TGTGCCAGCGCTTCTAGCGGGAGGTTCTTTTACGAGCAGTACTTC. Residues: CASASSGRFFYEQYF.

This sequence joins TRBV9 and TRBJ1-1; a weak D match, TRBD1 (6 bases). CDR1 SGDLS and CDR2 YYNGEE come from the germline V gene. The germline V and J ends were trimmed by 0 bases and 1 base, with 7 bases remaining between them. The CDR3 has 14 amino acids. CDR3: CASSVGGQNTEAFF. The CDR3 bases are TGTGCCAGCAGCGTAGGGGGGCAGAACACTGAAGCTTTCTTT. The full variable domain, rest sourced from reference TRBV9 and TRBJ1-1, is DSGVTQTPKHLITATGQRVTLRCSPRSGDLSVYWYQQSLDQGLQFLIQYYNGEERAKGNILERFSAQQFPDLHSELNLSSLELGDSALYFCASSVGGQNTEAFFGQGTRLTVV.

J is TRBJ1-2 and V is TRBV7-3; D is ambiguous. Per germline, CDR1 SGHTA and CDR2 FQGTGA. CDR3 length: 14 residues. Trimming pared 4 bases from V and 8 bases from J, leaving 17 bases between. DNA for the CDR3: TGTGCCAGCAGCTACCGGGCCCTTACTGGGGGCTACACCTTC. It is translated as CASSYRALTGGYTF.

This clone appeared a single time. This chain joins TRBV6-5 and TRBJ2-1, with 10 nucleotides matching TRBD1. V was pared by 5 bases and J by 6 bases, with 7 bases of the junction left unmatched. The CDR3 has 15 amino acids. Per germline, CDR1 MNHEY and CDR2 SVGAGI. For the CDR3, the DNA is TGTGCCAGCAGTCGGGGACAGGGGTCCGCCAATGAGCAGTTCTTC. It yields the protein CASSRGQGSANEQFF.

V and J are TRBV7-9 and TRBJ1-1, with D unclear. V was pared by 6 bases and J by 0 bases, with 11 bases between. Germline V lookup: CDR1 SEHNR, CDR2 FQNEAQ (reference sequence). The CDR3 spans 14 residues. CDR3 in DNA: TGTGCCAGCAGTCGAGACGGACTGAACACTGAAGCTTTCTTT. Translation gives CASSRDGLNTEAFF.

This chain links TRBV14 with TRBJ2-7, with D unresolved. The V and J ends lost 4 bases and 2 bases respectively, with 15 bases between them. Germline V lookup: CDR1 SGHDN, CDR2 FVKESK. The CDR3 totals 15 residues. The CDR3 DNA sequence: TGTGCCAGCAGCCCTTTGAACTCGGGTCCCTACGAGCAGTACTTC. Amino acid sequence: CASSPLNSGPYEQYF. Combining the CDR3 with reference TRBV14 and TRBJ2-7 gives the whole variable domain EAGVTQFPSHSVIEKGQTVTLRCDPISGHDNLYWYRRVMGKEIKFLLHFVKESKQDESGMPNNRFLAERTGGTYSTLKVQPAELEDSGVYFCASSPLNSGPYEQYFGPGTRLTVT.

The chain has TRBV30 and TRBJ2-5; D is unresolved. CDR1 and CDR2 from the germline V gene are GTSNPN and SVGIG (reference sequence). The CDR3 has 13 residues. V was shortened by 2 bases and J by 1 base, with 8 bases between the two germline ends. CDR3 in amino acids: CAWSSAAQETQYF. The CDR3 DNA reads TGTGCCTGGAGTTCTGCGGCCCAAGAGACCCAGTACTTC.

The J gene is TRBJ2-1, the V gene TRBV18; TRBD1 or TRBD2 may be the D gene (5 bases each). The CDR3 runs to 15 residues. The germline V and J ends were trimmed by 6 bases and 0 bases, with 12 bases remaining between them. Germline CDR1 and CDR2: KGHSH and LQKENI. As DNA, the CDR3 is TGTGCCAGCTCCCCGCCAGGGAGCTCCTACAATGAGCAGTTCTTC. Translated: CASSPPGSSYNEQFF. Complete variable domain (other parts from reference TRBV18 and TRBJ2-1): NAGVMQNPRHLVRRRGQEARLRCSPMKGHSHVYWYRQLPEEGLKFMVYLQKENIIDESGMPKERFSAEFPKEGPSILRIQQVVRGDSAAYFCASSPPGSSYNEQFFGPGTRLTVL.

V and J are TRBV6-6 and TRBJ1-5, with TRBD1 as a possible D gene (5 bases). CDR3 length: 15 amino acids. Germline V CDR1 and CDR2: MNHNY, SVGAGI (reference sequence). Between the trimmed V and J ends, which lost 5 bases and 4 bases, there was a span of 15 bases. The CDR3 protein is CASSPQGGGNQPQHF. DNA of the CDR3: TGTGCCAGCAGTCCCCAGGGAGGTGGTAATCAGCCCCAGCATTTT.

The CDR3 protein is CAISDGDIQYF. DNA for the CDR3: TGTGCCATCAGTGATGGAGACATTCAGTACTTC. The chain has TRBV10-3 and TRBJ2-4; no clear D gene. The V end lost 3 bases, the J end lost 8 bases, and 5 bases lay between the germline ends. The germline CDR1 and CDR2 sequences are ENHRY and SYGVKD. The CDR3 totals 11 residues.

The gene calls are TRBV2 and TRBJ2-3; 7 bases align to TRBD2. This CDR3 has 13 residues. CDR1 and CDR2 from the germline V gene are SNHLY and FYNNEI. With 8 bases clipped from V and 4 bases from J, the junction kept 6 bases outside the gene matches. In DNA, the CDR3 is TGTGCCAGCGCCCGGGGGGAGGCAGATACGCAGTATTTT. Its protein product is CASARGEADTQYF.

V and J are TRBV28 and TRBJ2-2; 8 bases are a match to TRBD2. The V gene's germline CDR1 is MDHEN and CDR2 SYDVKM. This CDR3 comprises 16 residues. Germline trimming cut 2 bases from V and 5 bases from J; bases unmatched to any gene: 7. This CDR3 is CASSLVSGGRTGELFF. CDR3 DNA: TGTGCCAGCAGTTTAGTATCGGGAGGGCGGACCGGGGAGCTGTTTTTT.

This clone appeared a single time. The chain uses TRBV5-1 and TRBJ1-5; D not resolved. The V gene lost 5 bases and the J gene lost 2 bases, with 14 bases spanning the gap. Germline assignment: CDR1 SGHRS and CDR2 YFSETQ. The CDR3 loop spans 15 amino acids. CDR3 coding DNA: TGCGCCAGCAGTCCCGGGCTAGAAGGCAATCAGCCCCAGCATTTT. This gives the protein CASSPGLEGNQPQHF. Complete variable domain (other parts from reference TRBV5-1 and TRBJ1-5): KAGVTQTPRYLIKTRGQQVTLSCSPISGHRSVSWYQQTPGQGLQFLFEYFSETQRNKGNFPGRFSGRQFSNSRSEMNVSTLELGDSALYLCASSPGLEGNQPQHFGDGTRLSIL.

The chain is built from TRBV10-1 and TRBJ2-3; D perhaps matches TRBD2 (6 bases). This CDR3 spans 13 amino acids. Germline V CDR1 and CDR2: WNHNN, SYGVQD (reference sequence). V was cut by 7 bases and J by 2 bases, with 10 bases left in between. The CDR3, as DNA: TGCGCCAGCACTCGGGACTTCACAGATACGCAGTATTTT. Translated: CASTRDFTDTQYF.

This sequence joins TRBV6-5 and TRBJ1-6, with a tentative D call TRBD1 (6 bases). Trimming cost V 5 bases and J 8 bases, with 10 bases left between them. The germline V gene encodes CDR1 MNHEY and CDR2 SVGAGI. The CDR3 has 13 residues. The CDR3 reads CASSRTEYSPLHF. The DNA for the CDR3 is TGTGCCAGCAGTCGGACAGAGTATTCACCCCTCCACTTT.

A single count supports this clone. The chain uses TRBV7-8 and TRBJ2-3, with 14 positions matching TRBD2. This CDR3 contains 17 residues. CDR1 SGHVS and CDR2 FQNEAQ come from the germline V gene. Trimming removed 4 bases from V and 5 bases from J; junction bases left unmatched: 8. As DNA, the CDR3 is TGTGCCAGCAGCTCCACCTTCGGACTAGCGGGAGGAGATACGCAGTATTTT. Amino acid sequence: CASSSTFGLAGGDTQYF.

This chain uses TRBV11-2 with TRBJ2-5; D remains unclear. The CDR3 length is 11 residues. Germline CDR1 SGHAT, CDR2 FQNNGV. V lost 2 bases, J lost 2 bases, and 0 bases lay in between. In DNA, the CDR3 is TGTGCCAGCAGCTTACAAGAGACCCAGTACTTC. Translated: CASSLQETQYF.

The rearrangement uses TRBV12-3 or TRBV12-4 and TRBJ1-6; D perhaps matches TRBD1 (5 bases). V was pared by 5 bases and J by 6 bases, with 8 bases between. The CDR3 contains 13 residues. The CDR3 is CASSLGTNSPLHF. The CDR3 nucleotides are TGTGCCAGCAGTCTGGGGACTAATTCACCCCTCCACTTT.